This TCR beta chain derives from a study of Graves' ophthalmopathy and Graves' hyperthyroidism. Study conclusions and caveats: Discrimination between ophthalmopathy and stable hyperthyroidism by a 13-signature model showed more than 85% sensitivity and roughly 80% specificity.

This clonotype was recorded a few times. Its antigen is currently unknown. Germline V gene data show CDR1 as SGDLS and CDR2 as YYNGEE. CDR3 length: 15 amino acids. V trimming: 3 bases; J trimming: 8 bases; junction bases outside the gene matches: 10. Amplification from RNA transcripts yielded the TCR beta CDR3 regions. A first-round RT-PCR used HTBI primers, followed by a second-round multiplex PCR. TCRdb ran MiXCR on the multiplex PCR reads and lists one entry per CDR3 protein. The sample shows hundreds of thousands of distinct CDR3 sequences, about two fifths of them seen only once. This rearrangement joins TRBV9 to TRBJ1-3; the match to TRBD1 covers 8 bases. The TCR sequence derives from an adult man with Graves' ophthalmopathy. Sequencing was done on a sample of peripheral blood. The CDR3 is CASSASGGDGYTIYF. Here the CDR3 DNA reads TGTGCCAGCAGCGCCTCAGGGGGCGATGGCTACACCATATATTTT.